Listed below are T cell receptor beta chains from one sample, sequenced in a study of blood T cell repertoires in COVID-19. The data were produced by immunoSEQ multiplex PCR, yet TCRdb's version contains in-frame clones alone and is incomplete. The sample has just under 65,000 clones; around 86% are singletons. The material sequenced was peripheral blood. The origin of the receptors is a man aged 35 to 55 with acute or convalescent COVID-19. Both conserved end residues are part of each CDR3.

V: TRBV10-3
J: TRBJ2-2
CDR3: CAISDGQGGSGELFF

V: TRBV10-1
J: TRBJ2-7
CDR3: CASSESDSYEQYF

V: TRBV12-3/TRBV12-4
J: TRBJ1-4
CDR3: CASSAEDEKLFF

V: TRBV24-1
J: TRBJ2-1
CDR3: CATSGTSGYNEQFF

V: TRBV6-1
J: TRBJ1-1
CDR3: CASSEGRPLKGAEAFF

V: TRBV6-5
J: TRBJ1-2
CDR3: CASNSQGAQGYTF

V: TRBV6-5
J: TRBJ1-6
CDR3: CASRRKEGAPLHF

V: TRBV10-3
J: TRBJ2-1
CDR3: CAISESASGHTNEQFF

V: TRBV5-1
J: TRBJ2-3
CDR3: CASRKGTSDTQYF

V: TRBV10-2
J: TRBJ1-3
CDR3: CASTQGNTGNTIYF

V: TRBV28
J: TRBJ1-2
CDR3: CASSYTGGVGYGYTF

V: TRBV9
J: TRBJ1-3
CDR3: CASSVGGGGGNTIYF

V: TRBV4-1
J: TRBJ1-6
CDR3: CASSQHQQGYNSPLHF

V: TRBV19
J: TRBJ1-4
CDR3: CASSIDRWVPGEKLFF

V: TRBV19
J: TRBJ1-5
CDR3: CASSLRGGPDFQPQHF

V: TRBV6-5
J: TRBJ1-5
CDR3: CASRITGFNQPQHF

V: TRBV3-1/TRBV3-2
J: TRBJ1-1
CDR3: CASSQASAVTEAFF

V: TRBV5-1
J: TRBJ2-5
CDR3: CASSLTGGIETQYF

V: TRBV5-3
J: TRBJ1-5
CDR3: CARSWGQRNQPQHF

V: TRBV5-6
J: TRBJ1-1
CDR3: CASSQVPGQGADTEAFF

V: TRBV4-1
J: TRBJ1-1
CDR3: CASSQRGGGTEAFF

V: TRBV24-1
J: TRBJ1-2
CDR3: CATSGSAANYGYTF

V: TRBV14
J: TRBJ1-1
CDR3: CASSPLSGRGPNTEAFF

V: TRBV3-1/TRBV3-2
J: TRBJ2-1
CDR3: CASSQIWTEDYNEQFF

V: TRBV6-5
J: TRBJ1-5
CDR3: CASQREDQPQHF

V: TRBV6-6
J: TRBJ1-1
CDR3: CASSPHQVLNTEAFF

V: TRBV19
J: TRBJ1-2
CDR3: CASTTNRDRFGKNYGYTF

V: TRBV5-1
J: TRBJ2-7
CDR3: CASSPTSGGGYEQYF

V: TRBV28
J: TRBJ1-1
CDR3: CASVRGGGRNTEAFF